This T cell receptor (beta chain) was sequenced during a study of blood T cells in healthy people across ages. PCR was performed a second time for about 7 to 12 cycles using a sample-barcoded 5' primer and a J-beta primer mix. TCRdb fed the 5' RACE reads into MiXCR, producing one record per CDR3 protein. The table includes some 800,000 distinct CDR3 sequences, roughly 25% detected once. Sample donors were healthy Caucasian individuals that came from Russia, aged about 6 to 95. The sample was also linked to a second study, of T cells of mothers and their children.

Material: blood. The TCR sequence derives from a boy younger than 18 in good health.

CDR3 bases: TGTGCCAGCAGGCCTTCCGGGACAGGGAACTCACCCCTCCACTTT. Its protein product is CASRPSGTGNSPLHF. This chain links TRBV28 with TRBJ1-6; 9 bases map to TRBD1. In germline, CDR1 is MDHEN, CDR2 SYDVKM. The CDR3 spans 15 residues. V was pared by 6 bases and J by 10 bases, with 10 bases of the junction left unmatched.